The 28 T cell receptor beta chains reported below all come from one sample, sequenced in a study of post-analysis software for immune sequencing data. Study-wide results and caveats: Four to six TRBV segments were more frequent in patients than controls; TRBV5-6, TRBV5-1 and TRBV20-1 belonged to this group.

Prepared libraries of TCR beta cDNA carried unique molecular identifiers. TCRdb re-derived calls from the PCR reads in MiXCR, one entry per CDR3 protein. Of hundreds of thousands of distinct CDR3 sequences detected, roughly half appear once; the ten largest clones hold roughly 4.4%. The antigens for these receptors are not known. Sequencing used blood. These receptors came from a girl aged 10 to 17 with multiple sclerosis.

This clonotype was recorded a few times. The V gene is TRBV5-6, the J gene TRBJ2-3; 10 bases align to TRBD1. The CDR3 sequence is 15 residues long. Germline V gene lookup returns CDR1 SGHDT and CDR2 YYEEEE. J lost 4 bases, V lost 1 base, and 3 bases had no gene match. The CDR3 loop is CASSLLGTGADTQYF. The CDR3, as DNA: TGTGCCAGCAGCTTGTTAGGGACAGGGGCAGATACGCAGTATTTT.

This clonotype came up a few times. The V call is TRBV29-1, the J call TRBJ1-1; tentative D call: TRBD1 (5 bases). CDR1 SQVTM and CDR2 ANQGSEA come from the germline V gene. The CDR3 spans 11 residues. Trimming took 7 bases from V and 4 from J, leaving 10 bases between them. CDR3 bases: TGCAGCGCCAGGGTTACCACTGAAGCTTTCTTT. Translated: CSARVTTEAFF.

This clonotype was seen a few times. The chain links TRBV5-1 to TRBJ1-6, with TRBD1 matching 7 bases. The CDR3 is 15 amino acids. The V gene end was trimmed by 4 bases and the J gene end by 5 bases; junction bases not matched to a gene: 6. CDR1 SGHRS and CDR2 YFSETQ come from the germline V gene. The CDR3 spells CASSQEDRDNSPLHF. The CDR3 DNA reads TGCGCCAGCAGCCAGGAAGACAGGGATAATTCACCCCTCCACTTT.

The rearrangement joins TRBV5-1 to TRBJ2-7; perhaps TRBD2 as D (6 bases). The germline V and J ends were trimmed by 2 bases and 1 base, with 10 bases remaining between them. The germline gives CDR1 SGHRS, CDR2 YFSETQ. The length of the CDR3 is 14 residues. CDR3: CASSFYGGSYEQYF. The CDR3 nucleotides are TGCGCCAGCAGCTTTTACGGGGGATCCTACGAGCAGTACTTC. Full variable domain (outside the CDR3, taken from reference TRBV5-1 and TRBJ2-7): KAGVTQTPRYLIKTRGQQVTLSCSPISGHRSVSWYQQTPGQGLQFLFEYFSETQRNKGNFPGRFSGRQFSNSRSEMNVSTLELGDSALYLCASSFYGGSYEQYFGPGTRLTVT.

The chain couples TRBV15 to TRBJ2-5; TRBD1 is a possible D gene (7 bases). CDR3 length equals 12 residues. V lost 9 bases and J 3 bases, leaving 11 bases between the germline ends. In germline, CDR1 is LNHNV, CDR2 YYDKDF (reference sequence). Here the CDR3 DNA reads TGTGCCACTGGCGGGACAGAAGAGACCCAGTACTTC. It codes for CATGGTEETQYF. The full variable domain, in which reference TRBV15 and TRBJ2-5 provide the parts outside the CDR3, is DAMVIQNPRYQVTQFGKPVTLSCSQTLNHNVMYWYQQKSSQAPKLLFHYYDKDFNNEADTPDNFQSRRPNTSFCFLDIRSPGLGDTAMYLCATGGTEETQYFGPGTRLLVL.

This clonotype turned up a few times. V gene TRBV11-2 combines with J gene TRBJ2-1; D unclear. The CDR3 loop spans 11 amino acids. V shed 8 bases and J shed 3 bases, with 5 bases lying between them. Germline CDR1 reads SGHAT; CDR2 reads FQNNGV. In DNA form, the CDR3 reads TGTGCCAGCGGCCACTACAATGAGCAGTTCTTC. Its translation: CASGHYNEQFF.

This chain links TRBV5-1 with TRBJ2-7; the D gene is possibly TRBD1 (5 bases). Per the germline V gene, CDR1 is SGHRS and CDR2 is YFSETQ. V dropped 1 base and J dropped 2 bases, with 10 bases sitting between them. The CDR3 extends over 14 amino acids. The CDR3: CASSLQQGPYEQYF. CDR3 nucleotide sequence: TGCGCCAGCAGCTTGCAGCAGGGCCCCTACGAGCAGTACTTC.

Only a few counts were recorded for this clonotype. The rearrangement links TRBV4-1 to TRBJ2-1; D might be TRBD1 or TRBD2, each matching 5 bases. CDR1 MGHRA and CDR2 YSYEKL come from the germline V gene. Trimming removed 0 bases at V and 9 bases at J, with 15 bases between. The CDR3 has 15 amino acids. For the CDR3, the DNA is TGCGCCAGCAGCCAAGATGGGGCTAGCCCAATTGAGCAGTTCTTC. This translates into CASSQDGASPIEQFF.

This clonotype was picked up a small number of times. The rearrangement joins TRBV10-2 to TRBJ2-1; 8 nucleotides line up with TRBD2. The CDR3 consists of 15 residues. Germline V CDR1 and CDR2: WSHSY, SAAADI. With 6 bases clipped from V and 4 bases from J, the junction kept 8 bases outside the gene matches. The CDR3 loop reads CASRVAGLGYNEQFF. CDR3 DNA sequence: TGCGCCAGCAGGGTAGCGGGACTCGGGTACAATGAGCAGTTCTTC.

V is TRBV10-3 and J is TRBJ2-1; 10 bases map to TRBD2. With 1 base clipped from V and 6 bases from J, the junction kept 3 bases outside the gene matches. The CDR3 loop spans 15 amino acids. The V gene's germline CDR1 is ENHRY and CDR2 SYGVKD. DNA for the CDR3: TGTGCCATCAGTGAGTTGGCTAGCGGGGGCAATGAGCAGTTCTTC. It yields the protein CAISELASGGNEQFF.

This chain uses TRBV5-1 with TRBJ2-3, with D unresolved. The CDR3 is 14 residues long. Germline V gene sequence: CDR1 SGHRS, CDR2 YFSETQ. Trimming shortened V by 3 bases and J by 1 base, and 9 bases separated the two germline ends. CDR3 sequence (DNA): TGCGCCAGCAGCTCGACATTAGGCACAGATACGCAGTATTTT. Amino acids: CASSSTLGTDTQYF.

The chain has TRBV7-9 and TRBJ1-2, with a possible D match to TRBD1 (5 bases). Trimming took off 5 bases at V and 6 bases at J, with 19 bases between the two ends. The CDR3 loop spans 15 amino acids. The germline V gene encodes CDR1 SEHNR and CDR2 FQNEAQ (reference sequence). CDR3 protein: CASSVVGPGGNGYTF. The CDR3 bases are TGTGCCAGCAGCGTGGTCGGGCCGGGGGGAAATGGCTACACCTTC.

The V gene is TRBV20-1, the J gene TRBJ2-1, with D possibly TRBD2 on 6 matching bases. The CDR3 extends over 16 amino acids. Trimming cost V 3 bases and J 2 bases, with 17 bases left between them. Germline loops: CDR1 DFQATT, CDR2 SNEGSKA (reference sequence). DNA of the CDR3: TGCAGTGCTAGGGGCATCGGAGGGATCCCCTACAATGAGCAGTTCTTC. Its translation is CSARGIGGIPYNEQFF.

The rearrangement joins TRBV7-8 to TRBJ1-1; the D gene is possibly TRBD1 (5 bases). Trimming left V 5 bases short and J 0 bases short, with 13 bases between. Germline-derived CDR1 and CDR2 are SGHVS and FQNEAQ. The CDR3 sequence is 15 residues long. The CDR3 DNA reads TGTGCCAGCAGCCGGGCGCGGACACTGAACACTGAAGCTTTCTTT. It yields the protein CASSRARTLNTEAFF.

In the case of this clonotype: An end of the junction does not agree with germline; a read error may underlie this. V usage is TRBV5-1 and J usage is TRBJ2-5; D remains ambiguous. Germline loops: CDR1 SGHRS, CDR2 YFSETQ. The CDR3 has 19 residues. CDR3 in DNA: TGCGCCAGCAGCTTGGCGCTAAGGACGTCCGAGACTCAGCAAGAGACCCAGAACTTC. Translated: CASSLALRTSETQQETQNF. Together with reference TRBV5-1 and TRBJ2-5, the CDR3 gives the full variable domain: KAGVTQTPRYLIKTRGQQVTLSCSPISGHRSVSWYQQTPGQGLQFLFEYFSETQRNKGNFPGRFSGRQFSNSRSEMNVSTLELGDSALYLCASSLALRTSETQQETQNFGPGTRLLVL.

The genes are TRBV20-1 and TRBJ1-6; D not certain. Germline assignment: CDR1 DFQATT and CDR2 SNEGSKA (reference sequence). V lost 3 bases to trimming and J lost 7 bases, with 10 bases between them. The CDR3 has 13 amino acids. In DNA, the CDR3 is TGCAGTGCTAGTGGATTTCCAAATTCACCCCTCCACTTT. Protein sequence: CSASGFPNSPLHF.

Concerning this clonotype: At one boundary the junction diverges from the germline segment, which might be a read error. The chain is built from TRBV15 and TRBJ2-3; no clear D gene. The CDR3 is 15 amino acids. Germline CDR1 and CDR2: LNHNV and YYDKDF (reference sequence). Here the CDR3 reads CATGRDPVSPDTQYF. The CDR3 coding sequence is TGTGCCACCGGCAGAGATCCGGTTAGTCCGGATACGCAGTATTTT.

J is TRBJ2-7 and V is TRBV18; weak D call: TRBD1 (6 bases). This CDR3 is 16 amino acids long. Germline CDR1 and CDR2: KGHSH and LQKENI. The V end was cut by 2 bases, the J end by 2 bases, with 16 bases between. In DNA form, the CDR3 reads TGTGCCAGCTCACCATCCCGGGCAGGGGCTACCTACGAGCAGTACTTC. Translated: CASSPSRAGATYEQYF.

DNA of the CDR3: TGTGCCAGTAGTCACCCGGGCGGTAACATTCAGTACTTC. It yields the protein CASSHPGGNIQYF. The chain uses TRBV19 and TRBJ2-4; D not resolved. This CDR3 is 13 amino acids long. Trimming shortened V by 5 bases and J by 7 bases, and 12 bases separated the two germline ends. CDR1 and CDR2 (germline): LNHDA, SQIVND (reference sequence).

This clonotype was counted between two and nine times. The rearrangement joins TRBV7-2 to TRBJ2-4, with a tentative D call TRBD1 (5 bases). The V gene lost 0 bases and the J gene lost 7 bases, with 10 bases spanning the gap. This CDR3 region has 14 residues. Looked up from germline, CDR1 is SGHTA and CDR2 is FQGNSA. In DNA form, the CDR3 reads TGTGCCAGCAGCTTAGCCGGGCAGGGTAACATTCAGTACTTC. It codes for CASSLAGQGNIQYF.

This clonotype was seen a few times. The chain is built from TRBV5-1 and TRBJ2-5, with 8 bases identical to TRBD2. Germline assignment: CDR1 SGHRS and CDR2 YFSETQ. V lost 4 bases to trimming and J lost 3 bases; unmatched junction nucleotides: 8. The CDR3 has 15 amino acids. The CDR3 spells CASSRLRGGKETQYF. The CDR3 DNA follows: TGCGCCAGCAGCCGACTTCGGGGGGGGAAAGAGACCCAGTACTTC.

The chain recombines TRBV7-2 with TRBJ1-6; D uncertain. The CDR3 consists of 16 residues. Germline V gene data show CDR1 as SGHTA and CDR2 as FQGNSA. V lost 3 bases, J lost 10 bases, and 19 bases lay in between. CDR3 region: CASSLRRRPTDSPLHF. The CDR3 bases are TGTGCCAGCAGCTTGCGACGGAGGCCCACAGACTCACCCCTCCACTTT. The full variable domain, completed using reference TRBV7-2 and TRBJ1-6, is GAGVSQSPSNKVTEKGKDVELRCDPISGHTALYWYRQSLGQGLEFLIYFQGNSAPDKSGLPSDRFSAERTGGSVSTLTIQRTQQEDSAVYLCASSLRRRPTDSPLHFGNGTRLTVT.

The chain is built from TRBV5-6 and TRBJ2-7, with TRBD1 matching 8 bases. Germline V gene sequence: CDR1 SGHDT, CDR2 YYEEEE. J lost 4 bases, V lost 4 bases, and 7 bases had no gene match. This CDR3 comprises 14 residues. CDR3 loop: CASSPGQVVYEQYF. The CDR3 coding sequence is TGTGCCAGCAGCCCGGGACAGGTGGTGTACGAGCAGTACTTC.

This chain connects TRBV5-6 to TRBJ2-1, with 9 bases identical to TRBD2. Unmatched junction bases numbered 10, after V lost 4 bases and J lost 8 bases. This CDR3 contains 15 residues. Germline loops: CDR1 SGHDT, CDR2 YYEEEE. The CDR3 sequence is CASSHRGLASHEQFF. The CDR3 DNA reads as TGTGCCAGCAGCCATCGGGGACTAGCTTCTCATGAGCAGTTCTTC.

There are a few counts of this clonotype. The chain's CDR3 is CASSLLSGRKDNEQFF. CDR3 sequence (DNA): TGTGCCAGCAGTCTTCTTAGCGGGAGGAAGGACAATGAGCAGTTCTTC. The chain uses TRBV12-3 or TRBV12-4 and TRBJ2-1; 10 bases agree with TRBD2. The CDR3 length is 16 residues. V trimming: 5 bases; J trimming: 5 bases; junction bases outside the gene matches: 9.

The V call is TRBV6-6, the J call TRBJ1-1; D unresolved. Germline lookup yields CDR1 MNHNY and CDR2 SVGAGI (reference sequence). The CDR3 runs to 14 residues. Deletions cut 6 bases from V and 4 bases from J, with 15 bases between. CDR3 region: CASSPTWVGTEAFF. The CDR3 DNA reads TGTGCCAGCAGCCCCACCTGGGTTGGCACTGAAGCTTTCTTT.

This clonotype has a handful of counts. CDR3 in amino acids: CASGGRPGTYEQYF. The CDR3 DNA reads as TGCGCCAGCGGGGGTCGCCCGGGAACCTACGAGCAGTACTTC. The chain employs TRBV5-1 and TRBJ2-5; D possibly uses TRBD1 or TRBD2 (5 bases each). The tail of the sequence fits TRBJ2-7 better, so the J call may be wrong. Germline assignment: CDR1 SGHRS and CDR2 YFSETQ. The CDR3 spans 14 residues.

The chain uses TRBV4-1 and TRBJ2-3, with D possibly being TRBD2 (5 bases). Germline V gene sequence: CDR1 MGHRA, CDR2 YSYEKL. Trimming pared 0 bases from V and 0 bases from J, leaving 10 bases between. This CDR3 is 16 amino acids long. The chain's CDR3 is CASSQEAAVSTDTQYF. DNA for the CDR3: TGCGCCAGCAGCCAAGAGGCAGCGGTTAGCACAGATACGCAGTATTTT.